This TCR beta chain was retrieved from a study of T cells in Graves' hyperthyroidism and ophthalmopathy. V was clipped by 0 bases and J by 5 bases, with 13 bases between them. Germline values: CDR1 SGHRS, CDR2 YFSETQ. This CDR3 spans 15 amino acids. The table lists this clonotype with many counts. Patients having uncontrolled infection, another autoimmune disease, pregnancy or lactation were not included. RNA transcripts provided the source from which TCR beta CDR3 regions were amplified. First-round RT-PCR with HTBI primers amplified the TCR CDR3 region. TCRdb passed the multiplex PCR reads through MiXCR, listing each CDR3 protein once. Of hundreds of thousands of distinct CDR3 sequences in the sample, under 20% are singletons; the top ten hold 3.5% to 4%.

The chain links TRBV5-1 to TRBJ2-3, with no clear D. Sequenced input: blood. This receptor was identified in a woman in her thirties with Graves' hyperthyroidism. CDR3 sequence (DNA): TGCGCCAGCAGCTTGGTTATTCCTGGTGAAGATACGCAGTATTTT. Translating gives CASSLVIPGEDTQYF.